This is a list of T cell receptor beta chains from one sample in a study of blood T cell repertoires in COVID-19. The protocol was immunoSEQ multiplex PCR, while the TCRdb copy is restricted to in-frame clones and leaves out a portion. The sample holds roughly 180,000 clones, roughly four fifths seen once. Sequences were obtained from peripheral blood. These receptor sequences come from a human donor in a cohort sampled during active COVID-19. CDR3s include the opening cysteine and the closing phenylalanine or tryptophan. The D gene is left open where the match is weak. Clone sizes are given selectively: once, few, many, or a class where the clone is expanded.

clone size,V gene,J gene,D gene,CDR3 DNA,CDR3 protein
NA,TRBV6-1,TRBJ1-6,NA,TGTGCCAGCAGTGAAAACCAGGCCTCCTATAATTCACCCCTCCACTTT,CASSENQASYNSPLHF
NA,TRBV4-1,TRBJ2-1,TRBD1,TGCGCCAGCAGCCACCTAACCACGGGACAGGGGGCATACGGGCAGTTCTTC,CASSHLTTGQGAYGQFF
NA,TRBV18,TRBJ2-4,NA,TGTGCCAGCTCACTCCCTAGCGCCAAAAACATTCAGTACTTC,CASSLPSAKNIQYF
NA,TRBV12-3/TRBV12-4,TRBJ2-1,NA,TGTGCTTCCGCGGGGAGCTCCTACAATGAGCAGTTCTTC,CASAGSSYNEQFF
NA,TRBV2,TRBJ1-1,NA,TGTGCCAGTGAGGCAAACACTGAAGCTTTCTTT,CASEANTEAFF
once,TRBV7-6,TRBJ2-2,NA,TGTGCCAGCAGCCCCCAGGCGGGGGAGCTGTTTTTT,CASSPQAGELFF
NA,TRBV14,TRBJ1-2,NA,TGTGCCAGCAGCCAAGGGCAGAACCTTCGATATGGCTACACCTTC,CASSQGQNLRYGYTF
NA,TRBV5-1,TRBJ1-6,TRBD1,TGCGCCAGCAGCCCCCGGGACAGTAGTTCACCCCTCCACTTT,CASSPRDSSSPLHF
NA,TRBV18,TRBJ1-1,NA,TGTGCCAGCTCACCAGGGGAAGGGAGTCGCACTGAAGCTTTCTTT,CASSPGEGSRTEAFF
NA,TRBV11-2,TRBJ1-2,TRBD1,TGTGCCAGCAGCTGGAAACCGGGACAGGGGAACTATGGCTACACCTTC,CASSWKPGQGNYGYTF
NA,TRBV15,TRBJ1-2,NA,TGTGCCACCAGCACGACAGCAAACTATGGCTACACCTTC,CATSTTANYGYTF
NA,TRBV7-2,TRBJ1-1,NA,TGTGCCAGCAGCTTAGTAGGAGGGGCGAACACTGAAGCTTTCTTT,CASSLVGGANTEAFF
NA,TRBV6-2/TRBV6-3,TRBJ2-2,TRBD1,TGTGCCAGCAGTTATCAGACAGGGGGCGGCGGGGAGCTGTTTTTT,CASSYQTGGGGELFF
NA,TRBV24-1,TRBJ2-1,TRBD2,TGTGCCACCAGTGGTTCCGGGACTAGCTTTAAAAATGAGCAGTTCTTC,CATSGSGTSFKNEQFF
NA,TRBV19,TRBJ1-2,NA,TGTGCCAGTTGGGCCTTTGGATATGGCTACACCTTC,CASWAFGYGYTF
NA,TRBV27,TRBJ2-5,NA,TGTGCCAGCAGTTTATCAGCAGGGCAAGAGACCCAGTACTTC,CASSLSAGQETQYF
NA,TRBV2,TRBJ1-2,NA,TGTGCCAGCAGTGAAGTAGGGAGGGATCAGTATGGCTACACCTTC,CASSEVGRDQYGYTF
NA,TRBV27,TRBJ1-2,NA,TGTGCCAGCAGTTTGAGCAGTGAGGGTTTCTATGGCTACACCTTC,CASSLSSEGFYGYTF
NA,TRBV9,TRBJ2-1,TRBD1,TGTGCCAGCAGCGTAACAGGGGCAAGTAATGAGCAGTTCTTC,CASSVTGASNEQFF
NA,TRBV25-1,TRBJ1-6,NA,TGTGCCAGCAGTGAATCTGGCAGGGGCTCACCCCTCCACTTT,CASSESGRGSPLHF
NA,TRBV2,TRBJ1-2,NA,TGTGCCAGCGACGTCGGAGGCGGTAGCTATGGCTACACCTTC,CASDVGGGSYGYTF
NA,TRBV10-1,TRBJ2-3,TRBD2,TGCGCCAGCAGCAGGACTAGCGGGATAGATACGCAGTATTTT,CASSRTSGIDTQYF
NA,TRBV11-1,TRBJ1-1,NA,TGTGCCAGCAGCTTAGGGAGGGGATTAACTGAAGCTTTCTTT,CASSLGRGLTEAFF
NA,TRBV6-2/TRBV6-3,TRBJ2-7,NA,TGTGCCAGCAGCCCGATCGGAGTGAGCTACGAGCAGTACTTC,CASSPIGVSYEQYF
NA,TRBV10-3,TRBJ1-2,TRBD1,TGTGCCGCAAGACAGGGGGTGAGCTACACCTTC,CAARQGVSYTF
NA,TRBV12-3/TRBV12-4,TRBJ1-1,NA,TGTGCCAGCAGTTTAGGGCAGAACACTGAAGCTTTCTTT,CASSLGQNTEAFF
NA,TRBV20-1,TRBJ1-5,NA,TGCAGTGCTAGTTTTGCGGGAAATCAGCCCCAGCATTTT,CSASFAGNQPQHF
NA,TRBV19,TRBJ2-3,TRBD2,TGTGCCAGTAGTTCACCTAGCGGGGCCTCAGATACGCAGTATTTT,CASSSPSGASDTQYF
NA,TRBV5-4,TRBJ2-7,TRBD1,TGTGCCAACAGCCCGGGACAGGACTCCTACGAGCAGTACTTC,CANSPGQDSYEQYF
NA,TRBV6-5,TRBJ1-1,NA,TGTGCCAGCAGTTACTCGGGGGGGAGGACTGAAGCTTTCTTT,CASSYSGGRTEAFF
NA,TRBV15,TRBJ2-7,TRBD1,TGTGCCACCAGCACACTAGGACAGGGGCTTTTCCACGAGCAGTACTTC,CATSTLGQGLFHEQYF
NA,TRBV27,TRBJ2-1,TRBD2,TGTGCCAGCAGTCCTTACCTAGCGGGGGGACACAATGAGCAGTTCTTC,CASSPYLAGGHNEQFF
NA,TRBV7-9,TRBJ1-6,NA,TGTGCCAGCAGCACCACAGGGTCACATTCACCCCTCCACTTT,CASSTTGSHSPLHF
few,TRBV6-5,TRBJ1-1,TRBD1,TGTGCCAGCAGCCACAGGGGGTTCAGAGCTGAAGCTTTCTTT,CASSHRGFRAEAFF
NA,TRBV6-5,TRBJ2-5,TRBD2,TGTGCCAGCAGTTATCTAACTAGCGGGGGGCCTCCCCAGTACTTC,CASSYLTSGGPPQYF
NA,TRBV4-1,TRBJ1-1,NA,TGCGCCAGCAGCCAAGATTCGCCGGGGAACACTGAAGCTTTCTTT,CASSQDSPGNTEAFF
NA,TRBV5-4,TRBJ1-1,NA,TGTGCCAGCAGACCGCAGGGACTAATCATGAACACTGAAGCTTTCTTT,CASRPQGLIMNTEAFF
NA,TRBV19,TRBJ2-1,NA,TGTGCCAGTACAAGACAGGGAGGTCGCAATGAGCAGTTCTTC,CASTRQGGRNEQFF
few,TRBV19,TRBJ2-7,TRBD1,TGTGCCAGTAGTATAGCGGACAGGAGGAACTACGAGCAGTACTTC,CASSIADRRNYEQYF
NA,TRBV24-1,TRBJ2-5,TRBD1,TGTGCCACCAGTGATGGGGGACAGGGAAAAGAGACCCAGTACTTC,CATSDGGQGKETQYF
NA,TRBV4-2,TRBJ2-3,TRBD2,TGTGCCAGCATCCTACACCTAGCGGTATGCACAGATACGCAGTATTTT,CASILHLAVCTDTQYF
NA,TRBV27,TRBJ1-1,NA,TGTGCCAGCAGTTTATATCGGGAATCGGACACTGAAGCTTTCTTT,CASSLYRESDTEAFF
NA,TRBV12-3/TRBV12-4,TRBJ2-1,NA,TGTGCCAGCAGTTTAGTCCCAGACAATGAGCAGTTCTTC,CASSLVPDNEQFF
few,TRBV7-9,TRBJ2-2,NA,TGTGCCAGCAGCTTATTCGGTAATCGGGCCGGGGAGCTGTTTTTT,CASSLFGNRAGELFF
NA,TRBV12-3/TRBV12-4,TRBJ2-2,NA,TGTGCCAGCAGAGCTCAGGACTCCGGGGAGCTGTTTTTT,CASRAQDSGELFF
NA,TRBV7-2,TRBJ2-1,NA,TGTGCCAGCAGCGCACAGACCGGGACTCCTCACAATGAGCAGTTCTTC,CASSAQTGTPHNEQFF
NA,TRBV21-1,TRBJ1-6,NA,TGTGCCAGCAGTAAATCTTCCTCGAGCTCCTATAATTCACCCCTCCACTTT,CASSKSSSSSYNSPLHF
NA,TRBV19,TRBJ1-5,NA,TGTGCCAGTAGTAGAGCCTCTGTAGATCAGCCCCAGCATTTT,CASSRASVDQPQHF
NA,TRBV29-1,TRBJ1-2,NA,TGCAGCGTTGAGAGAGGGGACTACGCTGGCTACACCTTC,CSVERGDYAGYTF
NA,TRBV6-6,TRBJ1-2,NA,TGTGCCAGCACCATAGGGGTAACTAACTATGGCTACACCTTC,CASTIGVTNYGYTF
few,TRBV3-1/TRBV3-2,TRBJ1-2,TRBD1,TGTGCCAGCAGCCGACCGGGACAGGGCTATGGCTACACCTTC,CASSRPGQGYGYTF
NA,TRBV4-1,TRBJ1-1,TRBD1,TGCGCCAGCAGCCAAGCGGAAGGACAGGGGAGCACTGAAGCTTTCTTT,CASSQAEGQGSTEAFF
NA,TRBV11-2,TRBJ1-2,NA,TGTGCCAGCAGCCACATCTCCGGGACTAGCTATGGCTACACCTTC,CASSHISGTSYGYTF
NA,TRBV18,TRBJ1-1,NA,TGTGCCAGCTCACCAGTAGCCGGGGGAGCTTTCTTT,CASSPVAGGAFF
NA,TRBV15,TRBJ1-5,NA,TGTGCCACCAGCGGAGGTTATAGCAATCAGCCCCAGCATTTT,CATSGGYSNQPQHF